Listed here are 10 T cell receptor beta chains from one sample, sequenced in a study of metastatic and nonmetastatic thyroid tumors. Treatment of any kind had been given to no patient before thyroid surgery. TCRdb ran MiXCR on the PCR reads. The sample lists 20,000 or so clones, under 25% occurring once. Sequencing was performed on adjacent normal tissue. These receptors originate from a female donor with papillary thyroid cancer or a benign thyroid nodule (not recorded which). Some clones in this sample may be carry-over from other donors' samples.

This clone showed up just a few times. This chain joins TRBV2 and TRBJ1-3; no clear D. V was trimmed by 6 bases and J by 0 bases, leaving 12 bases between them. The V gene's germline CDR1 is SNHLY and CDR2 FYNNEI. The CDR3 covers 15 residues. This CDR3 reads CASRYQDYSGNTIYF. CDR3 bases: TGTGCCAGCAGGTACCAGGACTACTCTGGAAACACCATATATTTT.

V and J are TRBV28 and TRBJ2-1; 9 bases line up with TRBD2. V dropped 2 bases and J dropped 0; count of bases not matched to a gene: 2. The CDR3 has 16 residues. The germline CDR1 and CDR2 sequences are MDHEN and SYDVKM. CDR3: CASSLDSGSSYNEQFF. CDR3 nucleotides: TGTGCCAGCAGTTTAGATAGCGGGAGCTCCTACAATGAGCAGTTCTTC.

By its share, this clone is medium-sized. The V call is TRBV10-2, the J call TRBJ1-2; 9 positions match TRBD1. The V gene end was trimmed by 3 bases and the J gene end by 3 bases; junction bases not matched to a gene: 5. Germline V CDR1 and CDR2: WSHSY, SAAADI. The CDR3 is 15 amino acids. For the CDR3, the DNA is TGCGCCAGCAGTGACATGACAGGGGGGTACTATGGCTACACCTTC. Amino acids: CASSDMTGGYYGYTF.

Within the sample, this clone is medium-sized. V usage is TRBV5-1 and J usage is TRBJ1-6; tentative D call: TRBD1 (5 bases). This CDR3 contains 15 residues. The V and J ends lost 4 bases and 7 bases respectively, with 15 bases between them. Germline V gene data show CDR1 as SGHRS and CDR2 as YFSETQ. CDR3 sequence reads: CASSHSAGENSPLHF. The CDR3 DNA reads TGCGCCAGCAGCCACTCTGCGGGGGAAAATTCACCCCTCCACTTT. The whole variable domain, filled in from reference TRBV5-1 and TRBJ1-6, reads KAGVTQTPRYLIKTRGQQVTLSCSPISGHRSVSWYQQTPGQGLQFLFEYFSETQRNKGNFPGRFSGRQFSNSRSEMNVSTLELGDSALYLCASSHSAGENSPLHFGNGTRLTVT.

The rearrangement joins TRBV6-4 to TRBJ1-2; possibly TRBD1 for D (5 bases). Germline CDR1 MRHNA, CDR2 SNTAGT. Deletions cut 4 bases from V and 5 bases from J, with 11 bases between. The CDR3 has 13 residues. In DNA, the CDR3 is TGTGCCAGCAGTGGAGGGGAGGAATATGGCTACACCTTC. Translation: CASSGGEEYGYTF.

This clone was counted a few times. The rearrangement joins TRBV12-3 or TRBV12-4 to TRBJ2-5; D unclear. The germline V and J ends were trimmed by 5 bases and 8 bases, with 9 bases remaining between them. The CDR3 loop spans 11 amino acids. CDR3 residues: CASSRSDTQYF. The DNA of the CDR3 is TGTGCCAGCAGTCGGTCCGATACCCAGTACTTC.

The rearrangement uses TRBV11-2 and TRBJ2-1; 11 nucleotides line up with TRBD2. Germline CDR1 is SGHAT and CDR2 is FQNNGV. V was clipped by 5 bases and J by 8 bases; unmatched bases: 14. This CDR3 has 17 residues. The CDR3 region has the DNA TGTGCCAGCAGCGCGACTAGCGGGGCGGTTTATTTGGATGAGCAGTTCTTC. Residues: CASSATSGAVYLDEQFF.

This clone was seen a few times. The chain employs TRBV12-3 or TRBV12-4 and TRBJ2-7, with TRBD2 as a possible D gene (6 bases). Trimming removed 6 bases from V and 3 bases from J, with 15 bases in between. The CDR3 extends over 14 amino acids. The CDR3 sequence is CASSGRTGVYEQYF. The CDR3 nucleotides read TGTGCCAGCAGCGGGCGGACGGGGGTCTACGAGCAGTACTTC.

The chain recombines TRBV18 with TRBJ1-3; D is unresolved. V was pared by 3 bases and J by 0 bases, with 9 bases between. Germline V gene data show CDR1 as KGHSH and CDR2 as LQKENI. The length of the CDR3 is 15 residues. CDR3 amino acids: CASSPEAVSGNTIYF. DNA of the CDR3: TGTGCCAGCTCACCCGAAGCTGTCTCTGGAAACACCATATATTTT.

The rearrangement links TRBV27 to TRBJ2-3; 13 bases are shared with TRBD2. The CDR3 loop spans 15 amino acids. Trimming took 5 bases from V and 4 from J; bases not matched to a gene: 3. Germline loops: CDR1 MNHEY, CDR2 SMNVEV (reference sequence). CDR3 DNA sequence: TGTGCCAGCAGTACTAGCGGGAGGGGGGCAGATACGCAGTATTTT. As protein: CASSTSGRGADTQYF.